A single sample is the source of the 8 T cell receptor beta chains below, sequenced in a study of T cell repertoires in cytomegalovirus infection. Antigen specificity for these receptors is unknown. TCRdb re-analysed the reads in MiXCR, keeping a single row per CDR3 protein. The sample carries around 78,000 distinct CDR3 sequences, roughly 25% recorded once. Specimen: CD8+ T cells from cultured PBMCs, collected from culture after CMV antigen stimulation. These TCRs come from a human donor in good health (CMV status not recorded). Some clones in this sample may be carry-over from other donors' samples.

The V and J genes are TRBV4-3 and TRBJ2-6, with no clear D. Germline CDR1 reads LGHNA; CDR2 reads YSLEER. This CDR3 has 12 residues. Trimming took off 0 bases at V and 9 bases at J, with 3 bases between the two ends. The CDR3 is CASSQDGNVLTF. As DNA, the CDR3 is TGCGCCAGCAGCCAAGATGGCAACGTCCTGACTTTC.

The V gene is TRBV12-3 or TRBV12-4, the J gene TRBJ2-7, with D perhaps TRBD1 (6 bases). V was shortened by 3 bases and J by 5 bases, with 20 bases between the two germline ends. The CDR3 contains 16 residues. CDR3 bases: TGTGCCAGCAGTTTCCCCTCGGCAGGGGAAATCCACGAGCAGTACTTC. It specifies CASSFPSAGEIHEQYF.

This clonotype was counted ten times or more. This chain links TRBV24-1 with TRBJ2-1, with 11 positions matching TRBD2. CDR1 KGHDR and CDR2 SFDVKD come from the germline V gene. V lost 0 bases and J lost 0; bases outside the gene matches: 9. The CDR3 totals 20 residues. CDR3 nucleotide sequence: TGTGCCACCAGTGATTTGGCCCTAGCGGGGGGCGCGGGCTCCTACAATGAGCAGTTCTTC. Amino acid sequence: CATSDLALAGGAGSYNEQFF.

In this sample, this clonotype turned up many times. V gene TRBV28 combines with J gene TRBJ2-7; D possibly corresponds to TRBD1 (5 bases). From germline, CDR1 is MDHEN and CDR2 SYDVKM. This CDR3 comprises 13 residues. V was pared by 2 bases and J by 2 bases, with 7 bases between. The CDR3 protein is CASSLAGPYEQYF. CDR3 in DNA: TGTGCCAGCAGTTTAGCAGGGCCCTACGAGCAGTACTTC. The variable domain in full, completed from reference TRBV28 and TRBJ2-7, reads DVKVTQSSRYLVKRTGEKVFLECVQDMDHENMFWYRQDPGLGLRLIYFSYDVKMKEKGDIPEGYSVSREKKERFSLILESASTNQTSMYLCASSLAGPYEQYFGPGTRLTVT.

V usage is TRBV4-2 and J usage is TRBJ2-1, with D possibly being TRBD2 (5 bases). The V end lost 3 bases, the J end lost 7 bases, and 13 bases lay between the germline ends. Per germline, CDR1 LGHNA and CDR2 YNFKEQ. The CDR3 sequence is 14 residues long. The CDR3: CASSHPSTGNEQFF. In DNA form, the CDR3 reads TGTGCCAGCAGCCATCCTAGCACTGGGAATGAGCAGTTCTTC.

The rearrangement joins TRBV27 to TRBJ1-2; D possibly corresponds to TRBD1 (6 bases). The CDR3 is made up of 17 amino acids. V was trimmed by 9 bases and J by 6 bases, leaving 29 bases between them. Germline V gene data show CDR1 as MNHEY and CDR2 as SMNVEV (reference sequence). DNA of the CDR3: TGTGCCAGGACTCCCTCCCCGGGGGCCGCGCCGAGGGATGGCTACACCTTC. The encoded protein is CARTPSPGAAPRDGYTF.

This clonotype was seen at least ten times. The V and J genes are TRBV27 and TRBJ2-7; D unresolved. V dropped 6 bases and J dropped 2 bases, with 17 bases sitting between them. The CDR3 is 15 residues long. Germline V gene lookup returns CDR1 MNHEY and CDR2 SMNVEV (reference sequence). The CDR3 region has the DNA TGTGCCAGCAGACGCACAGATACCCCCACCTACGAGCAGTACTTC. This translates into CASRRTDTPTYEQYF.

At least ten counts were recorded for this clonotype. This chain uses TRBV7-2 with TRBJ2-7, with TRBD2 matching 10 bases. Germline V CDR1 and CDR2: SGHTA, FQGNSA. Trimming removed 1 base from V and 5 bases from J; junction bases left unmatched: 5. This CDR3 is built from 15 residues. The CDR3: CASSLGAGGPHEQYF. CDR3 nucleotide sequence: TGTGCCAGCAGCTTAGGAGCGGGGGGGCCCCACGAGCAGTACTTC.